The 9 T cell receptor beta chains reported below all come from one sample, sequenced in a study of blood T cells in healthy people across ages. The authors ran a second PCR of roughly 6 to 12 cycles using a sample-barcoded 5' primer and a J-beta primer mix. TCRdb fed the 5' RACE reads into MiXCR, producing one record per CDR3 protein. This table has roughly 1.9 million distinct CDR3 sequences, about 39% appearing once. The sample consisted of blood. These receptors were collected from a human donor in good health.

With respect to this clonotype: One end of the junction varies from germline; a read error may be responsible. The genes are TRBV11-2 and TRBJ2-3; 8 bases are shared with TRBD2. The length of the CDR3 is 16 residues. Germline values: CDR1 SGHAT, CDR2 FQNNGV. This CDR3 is CANSPRSAGGPDTQYF. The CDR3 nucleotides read TGTGCCAACAGCCCCCGATCGGCGGGGGGCCCAGATACGCAGTATTTT.

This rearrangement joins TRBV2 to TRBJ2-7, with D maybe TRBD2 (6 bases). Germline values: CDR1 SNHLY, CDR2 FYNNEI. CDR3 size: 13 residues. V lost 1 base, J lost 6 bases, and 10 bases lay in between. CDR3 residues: CASSEVEGIEQYF. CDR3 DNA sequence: TGTGCCAGCAGTGAAGTGGAGGGGATCGAGCAGTACTTC.

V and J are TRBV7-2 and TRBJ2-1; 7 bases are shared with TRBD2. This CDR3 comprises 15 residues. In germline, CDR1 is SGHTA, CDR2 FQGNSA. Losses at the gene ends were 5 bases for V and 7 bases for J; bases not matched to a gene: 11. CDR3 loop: CASSPRVAGSNEQFF. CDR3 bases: TGTGCCAGCAGCCCCCGAGTAGCGGGTAGTAATGAGCAGTTCTTC. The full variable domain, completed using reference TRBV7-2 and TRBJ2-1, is GAGVSQSPSNKVTEKGKDVELRCDPISGHTALYWYRQSLGQGLEFLIYFQGNSAPDKSGLPSDRFSAERTGGSVSTLTIQRTQQEDSAVYLCASSPRVAGSNEQFFGPGTRLTVL.

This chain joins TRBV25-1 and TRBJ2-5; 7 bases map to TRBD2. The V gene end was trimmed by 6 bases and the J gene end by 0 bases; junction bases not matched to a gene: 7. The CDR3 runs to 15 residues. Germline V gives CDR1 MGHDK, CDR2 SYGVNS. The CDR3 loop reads CASRPMGGNQETQYF. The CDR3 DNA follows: TGTGCCAGCAGACCGATGGGAGGGAACCAAGAGACCCAGTACTTC.

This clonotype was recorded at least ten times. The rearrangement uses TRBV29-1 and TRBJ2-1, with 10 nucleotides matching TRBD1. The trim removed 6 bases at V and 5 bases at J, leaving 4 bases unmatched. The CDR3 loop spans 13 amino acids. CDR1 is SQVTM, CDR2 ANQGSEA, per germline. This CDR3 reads CSVLGTGDNEQFF. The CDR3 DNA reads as TGCAGCGTCCTAGGGACAGGGGACAATGAGCAGTTCTTC.

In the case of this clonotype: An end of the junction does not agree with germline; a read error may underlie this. CDR3 DNA sequence: TGTGCCAGCTCACCGGAGCTAGCGGCGAACACCGGGGAGTTGTTTTTT. Protein product: CASSPELAANTGELFF. The V and J genes are TRBV18 and TRBJ2-2; 7 nucleotides line up with TRBD2. Germline values: CDR1 KGHSH, CDR2 LQKENI. The CDR3 consists of 16 residues.

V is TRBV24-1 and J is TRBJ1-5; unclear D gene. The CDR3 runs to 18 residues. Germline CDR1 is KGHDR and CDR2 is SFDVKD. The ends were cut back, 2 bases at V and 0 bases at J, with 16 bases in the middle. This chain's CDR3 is CATSDSVKQSDSNQPQHF. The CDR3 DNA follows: TGTGCCACCAGTGATTCCGTCAAACAGAGTGATAGCAATCAGCCCCAGCATTTT.

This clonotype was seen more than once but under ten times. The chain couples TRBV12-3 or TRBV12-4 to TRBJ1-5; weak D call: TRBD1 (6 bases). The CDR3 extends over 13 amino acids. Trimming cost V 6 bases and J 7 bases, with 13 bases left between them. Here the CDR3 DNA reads TGTGCCAGCAGGCTAGGGAGGGGGCAGCCCCAGCATTTT. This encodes CASRLGRGQPQHF.

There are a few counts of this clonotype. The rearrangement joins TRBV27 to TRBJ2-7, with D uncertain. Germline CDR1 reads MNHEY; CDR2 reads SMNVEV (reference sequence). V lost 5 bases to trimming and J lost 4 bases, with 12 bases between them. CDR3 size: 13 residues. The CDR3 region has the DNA TGTGCCAGCAGTCTGAGACCGCTATACGAGCAGTACTTC. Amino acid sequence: CASSLRPLYEQYF.